The 24 T cell receptor beta chains below come from one sample, sequenced in a study of cytomegalovirus exposure and HLA in healthy donors. Primers included in the PCR were 60 Vbeta and 13 Jbeta primers. Only in-frame clones appear in the TCRdb table, and some are missing; sequencing was by immunoSEQ multiplex PCR. The sample holds tens of thousands of clones, roughly 80% seen once. Input material: PBMCs. The receptors were sampled from a man between 60 and 70 years old in good health and CMV-seropositive.

V gene TRBV6-5 combines with J gene TRBJ2-7; a possible D gene is TRBD2 (5 bases). Germline values: CDR1 MNHEY, CDR2 SVGAGI. V was clipped by 7 bases and J by 2 bases, with 12 bases between them. The CDR3 has 13 residues. The DNA of the CDR3 is TGTGCCAGCACCGCGGGCCGTACCTACGAGCAGTACTTC. It specifies CASTAGRTYEQYF.

This chain's CDR3 is CASSPQGLHTDTQYF. DNA for the CDR3: TGTGCCAGCAGCCCTCAGGGCCTGCACACAGATACGCAGTATTTT. This chain uses TRBV7-2 with TRBJ2-3; tentatively, D is TRBD1 (5 bases). Trimming removed 5 bases at V and 2 bases at J, with 14 bases between. The CDR3 has 15 amino acids. CDR1 SGHTA and CDR2 FQGNSA come from the germline V gene.

V and J are TRBV11-1 and TRBJ2-7; D might be TRBD1 (6 bases). This CDR3 contains 19 residues. The V gene lost 5 bases and the J gene lost 0 bases, with 26 bases spanning the gap. Germline assignment: CDR1 SGHAT and CDR2 FQDESV (reference sequence). CDR3 bases: TGTGCCAGCAGCCCCCACGCGGCGCTGACAGGATCCAGCTCCTACGAGCAGTACTTC. Translation: CASSPHAALTGSSSYEQYF.

V and J are TRBV4-2 and TRBJ2-3, with TRBD2 matching over 7 bases. The CDR3 is made up of 17 amino acids. Trimming took 5 bases from V and 3 from J; bases not matched to a gene: 14. Germline V CDR1 and CDR2: LGHNA, YNFKEQ. This CDR3 reads CASSSLEVGGRTDTQYF. Here the CDR3 DNA reads TGTGCCAGCAGCAGCTTGGAAGTGGGAGGGAGGACAGATACGCAGTATTTT.

This sequence joins TRBV5-1 and TRBJ2-3; perhaps TRBD2 as D (5 bases). Germline-derived CDR1 and CDR2 are SGHRS and YFSETQ. The CDR3 spans 16 residues. V was clipped by 0 bases and J by 4 bases, with 15 bases between them. DNA for the CDR3: TGCGCCAGCAGCTTGGAAAGTCTCGCCGGGGCAGATACGCAGTATTTT. Translation gives CASSLESLAGADTQYF.

By sample share, this clone is medium-sized. CDR3 nucleotide sequence: TGTGCCAGCAGCTCGGGACTAGCGGGGGGGGAGCAGTACTTC. Translation: CASSSGLAGGEQYF. This chain connects TRBV7-2 to TRBJ2-7; 16 bases are shared with TRBD2. Trimming removed 4 bases from V and 7 bases from J; junction bases left unmatched: 1. Germline V gene data show CDR1 as SGHTA and CDR2 as FQGNSA. The CDR3 runs to 14 residues. Full variable domain (missing parts from reference TRBV7-2 and TRBJ2-7): GAGVSQSPSNKVTEKGKDVELRCDPISGHTALYWYRQSLGQGLEFLIYFQGNSAPDKSGLPSDRFSAERTGGSVSTLTIQRTQQEDSAVYLCASSSGLAGGEQYFGPGTRLTVT.

This clone was counted only a few times. This rearrangement joins TRBV6-5 to TRBJ1-2; tentatively, D is TRBD1 (6 bases). Trimming stripped 2 bases from V and 8 bases from J, with 12 bases between. The germline gives CDR1 MNHEY, CDR2 SVGAGI. CDR3 length: 13 residues. The chain's CDR3 is CASSYDGTRGYTF. DNA of the CDR3: TGTGCCAGCAGTTACGACGGGACAAGAGGCTACACCTTC.

This chain joins TRBV4-1 and TRBJ2-7; 8 nucleotides line up with TRBD1. The CDR3 contains 15 residues. With V trimmed by 0 bases and J by 6 bases, 7 bases remained unmatched. Looked up from germline, CDR1 is MGHRA and CDR2 is YSYEKL. The CDR3 here is CASSQDRTGIAEQYF. As DNA, the CDR3 is TGCGCCAGCAGCCAAGACAGGACAGGGATTGCCGAGCAGTACTTC.

A single count supports this clone. V is TRBV15 and J is TRBJ1-2, with D possibly TRBD1 on 6 matching bases. The V gene lost 3 bases and the J gene lost 1 base, with 12 bases spanning the gap. The CDR3 has 15 amino acids. Per germline, CDR1 LNHNV and CDR2 YYDKDF (reference sequence). CDR3 nucleotides: TGTGCCACCAGCAGCAGAGGACAGAGTAACTATGGCTACACCTTC. It codes for CATSSRGQSNYGYTF. The full variable domain, in which reference TRBV15 and TRBJ1-2 provide the parts outside the CDR3, is DAMVIQNPRYQVTQFGKPVTLSCSQTLNHNVMYWYQQKSSQAPKLLFHYYDKDFNNEADTPDNFQSRRPNTSFCFLDIRSPGLGDTAMYLCATSSRGQSNYGYTFGSGTRLTVV.

This clone has just a few counts. The chain links TRBV7-9 to TRBJ2-5, with D possibly being TRBD1 (6 bases). The V gene lost 8 bases and the J gene lost 0 bases, with 10 bases spanning the gap. The CDR3 extends over 13 amino acids. CDR1 is SEHNR, CDR2 FQNEAQ, per germline (reference sequence). In DNA form, the CDR3 reads TGTGCCAGCCGGACAGACAACCAAGAGACCCAGTACTTC. Translated: CASRTDNQETQYF.

V and J are TRBV6-4 and TRBJ1-2; D gene uncertain. CDR3 size: 17 residues. Per the germline V gene, CDR1 is MRHNA and CDR2 is SNTAGT. Trimming cost V 4 bases and J 0 bases, with 18 bases left between them. The chain's CDR3 is CASSGHGSRRPNYGYTF. The CDR3 DNA follows: TGTGCCAGCAGTGGGCACGGTTCTAGGAGGCCTAACTATGGCTACACCTTC.

The chain is built from TRBV11-3 and TRBJ1-1; D not resolved. V dropped 8 bases and J dropped 0 bases, with 10 bases sitting between them. CDR1 and CDR2 from the germline V gene are SGHNT and YENEEA. This CDR3 is 13 amino acids long. This CDR3 reads CASSREVNTEAFF. The CDR3 nucleotides are TGTGCCAGCTCGAGGGAAGTGAACACTGAAGCTTTCTTT.

The chain is built from TRBV6-5 and TRBJ2-1; weak D call: TRBD2 (6 bases). V was clipped by 5 bases and J by 8 bases, with 16 bases between them. Germline CDR1 MNHEY, CDR2 SVGAGI. This CDR3 is 14 amino acids long. Written as DNA, the CDR3 is TGTGCCAGCAGTGATTCGGGAGAGATGGATGAGCAGTTCTTC. This codes for CASSDSGEMDEQFF.

The V and J genes are TRBV11-2 and TRBJ2-3; 7 bases are a match to TRBD1. Germline assignment: CDR1 SGHAT and CDR2 FQNNGV. The CDR3 runs 14 residues. J gave up 5 bases and V 3 bases, and 5 bases lay outside the gene matches. CDR3: CASSFPGQRDTQYF. DNA of the CDR3: TGTGCCAGCAGCTTCCCGGGACAGAGAGATACGCAGTATTTT. Filled out from reference TRBV11-2 and TRBJ2-3, the complete variable domain reads EAGVAQSPRYKIIEKRQSVAFWCNPISGHATLYWYQQILGQGPKLLIQFQNNGVVDDSQLPKDRFSAERLKGVDSTLKIQPAKLEDSAVYLCASSFPGQRDTQYFGPGTRLTVL.

The V call is TRBV5-8, the J call TRBJ2-5; a possible D gene is TRBD1 (6 bases). The V gene's germline CDR1 is SGHTS and CDR2 YDEGEE. The CDR3 totals 15 residues. The V and J ends lost 4 bases and 2 bases respectively, with 15 bases between them. The CDR3 DNA reads as TGTGCCAGCAGCCCCGGACAGAAAATTCAAGAGACCCAGTACTTC. Translated, it gives CASSPGQKIQETQYF.

The chain links TRBV6-4 to TRBJ2-2, with 10 bases identical to TRBD1. V shed 8 bases, J shed 4 bases, and the junction held 4 bases outside the gene matches. Germline CDR1 reads MRHNA; CDR2 reads SNTAGT. This CDR3 is built from 14 residues. The CDR3, as DNA: TGTGCCAGCCGATGGACAGGGGGCACCGGGGAGCTGTTTTTT. This codes for CASRWTGGTGELFF.

The chain carries TRBV25-1 and TRBJ1-6; D is perhaps TRBD1 (6 bases). Trimming shortened V by 4 bases and J by 3 bases, and 7 bases separated the two germline ends. CDR1 and CDR2 from the germline V gene are MGHDK and SYGVNS. CDR3 size: 14 residues. DNA of the CDR3: TGTGCCAGCAGTGGGACAGTCTATAATTCACCCCTCCACTTT. It encodes CASSGTVYNSPLHF. Complete variable domain (other parts from reference TRBV25-1 and TRBJ1-6): EADIYQTPRYLVIGTGKKITLECSQTMGHDKMYWYQQDPGMELHLIHYSYGVNSTEKGDLSSESTVSRIRTEHFPLTLESARPSHTSQYLCASSGTVYNSPLHFGNGTRLTVT.

CDR3 protein: CASSLQVGNTEAFF. For the CDR3, the DNA is TGCGCCAGCAGCTTACAGGTTGGGAACACTGAAGCTTTCTTT. This chain uses TRBV5-1 with TRBJ1-1, with a weak D call TRBD1 (5 bases). With 2 bases removed from V and 1 base from J, the gap between germline ends came to 9 bases. Germline assignment: CDR1 SGHRS and CDR2 YFSETQ. The CDR3 consists of 14 residues.

The V call is TRBV7-9, the J call TRBJ2-5; a possible D gene is TRBD1 (6 bases). From germline, CDR1 is SEHNR and CDR2 FQNEAQ (reference sequence). Trimming pared 6 bases from V and 2 bases from J, leaving 13 bases between. CDR3 size: 14 residues. The CDR3 protein is CASREWGLQETQYF. The CDR3 DNA reads as TGTGCCAGCAGGGAGTGGGGGCTGCAAGAGACCCAGTACTTC.

The gene calls are TRBV6-6 and TRBJ1-1; possibly TRBD1 for D (6 bases). This CDR3 has 11 residues. Germline lookup yields CDR1 MNHNY and CDR2 SVGAGI (reference sequence). Trimming took off 5 bases at V and 10 bases at J, with 11 bases between the two ends. The CDR3 spells CASSPRQVAFF. CDR3 coding DNA: TGTGCCAGCAGTCCTAGACAGGTAGCTTTCTTT.

CDR3 nucleotides: TGTGCCAGCAGCCCAAGAGGAGGGGCTGGGGCCAACGTCCTGACTTTC. Residues: CASSPRGGAGANVLTF. The chain has TRBV7-8 and TRBJ2-6, with a weak D call TRBD2 (6 bases). Germline CDR1 is SGHVS and CDR2 is FQNEAQ. The CDR3 length is 16 residues. With 5 bases removed from V and 2 bases from J, the gap between germline ends came to 13 bases.

This sequence joins TRBV11-1 and TRBJ2-1, with D perhaps TRBD1 (6 bases). Germline assignment: CDR1 SGHAT and CDR2 FQDESV (reference sequence). The CDR3 runs to 12 residues. Trimming left V 5 bases short and J 10 bases short, with 12 bases between. In DNA, the CDR3 is TGTGCCAGCAGCCCACAGGGTGGGGAGCAGTTCTTC. Translating gives CASSPQGGEQFF.

The chain employs TRBV10-3 and TRBJ2-5; 7 bases are a match to TRBD2. The end of the DNA is better explained by TRBJ2-7, so the J call may be wrong. Germline loops: CDR1 ENHRY, CDR2 SYGVKD. The CDR3 runs to 13 residues. Here the CDR3 reads CAIRSGTIYEQYF. In DNA form, the CDR3 reads TGTGCCATCAGGAGTGGGACTATCTACGAGCAGTACTTC.

The chain is built from TRBV7-2 and TRBJ2-7; D is ambiguous. V was cut by 5 bases and J by 7 bases, with 15 bases left in between. This CDR3 has 13 amino acids. Germline CDR1 reads SGHTA; CDR2 reads FQGNSA. The CDR3: CASSIPPAREQYF. CDR3 nucleotide sequence: TGTGCCAGCAGCATCCCGCCCGCCCGGGAGCAGTACTTC.